The clone carrying this T cell receptor beta chain has only one observation. The data stem from a study of STAT5B mutations in CD4+ large granular lymphocyte leukemia. The assay was immunoSEQ multiplex PCR, and TCRdb's table has in-frame clones only and misses some. The sample shows tens of thousands of clones, roughly 81% of them seen only once. The TCR was taken from a human donor in good health. Sample: CD4+ T cells from blood buffy coats.

This chain's CDR3 is CYSRGRGYEQYF. The DNA for the CDR3 is TGTTACAGCCGAGGCAGGGGCTACGAGCAGTACTTC. The J gene is TRBJ2-7, the V gene TRBV27; the D gene is possibly TRBD1 (6 bases). Germline values: CDR1 MNHEY, CDR2 SMNVEV (reference sequence). The CDR3 loop spans 12 amino acids.